These T cell receptor beta chains were read from a single sample in a study of cytomegalovirus exposure and HLA in healthy donors. Sequencing was performed with immunoSEQ multiplex PCR; in TCRdb, only in-frame clones are kept and a portion is missing. Of around 92,000 clones listed, over 75% are singletons. What was sequenced was PBMCs. Receptors originate from a man in his late teens or twenties in good health and CMV-seronegative. CDR3s include the opening cysteine and the closing phenylalanine or tryptophan. The D gene is left open where the match is weak. Size is stated for part of the rows, as once, few or many counts, or as a class when the clone is expanded.

TRBJ2-3 few - TRBV29-1 CSVGFRDFTDTQYF TGCAGCGTTGGATTCCGGGACTTCACAGATACGCAGTATTTT
TRBJ2-3 - TRBD2 TRBV9 CASSVSSGGSDTQYF TGTGCCAGCAGCGTTTCGAGCGGGGGGTCAGATACGCAGTATTTT
TRBJ1-5 - TRBD1 TRBV2 CASSGDSLNQPQHF TGTGCCAGCAGCGGGGACAGTCTCAATCAGCCCCAGCATTTT
TRBJ2-3 - - TRBV6-5 CASSYASGDTQYF TGTGCCAGCAGTTACGCCTCAGGAGATACGCAGTATTTT
TRBJ1-1 - TRBD1 TRBV7-9 CASTRQGPNTEAFF TGTGCCAGCACCCGACAGGGACCGAACACTGAAGCTTTCTTT
TRBJ2-1 - TRBD2 TRBV9 CASSAGTSGGNEQFF TGTGCCAGCAGCGCCGGGACTAGCGGGGGAAATGAGCAGTTCTTC
TRBJ2-1 - TRBD2 TRBV9 CASSVDTGGSYNEQFF TGTGCCAGCAGCGTAGACACGGGGGGCTCCTACAATGAGCAGTTCTTC
TRBJ2-7 - TRBD1 TRBV6-1 CASSEAGQGIYEQYF TGTGCCAGCAGTGAAGCGGGACAGGGTATCTACGAGCAGTACTTC
TRBJ1-5 - - TRBV30 CAWSRRSNQPQHF TGTGCCTGGAGTCGGAGGAGCAATCAGCCCCAGCATTTT
TRBJ1-1 - - TRBV6-1 CASSERTAGTEAFF TGTGCCAGCAGTGAACGAACAGCCGGCACTGAAGCTTTCTTT
TRBJ2-5 - TRBD1 TRBV5-4 CASSFPRQGGQETQYF TGTGCCAGCAGCTTCCCGAGACAGGGTGGCCAAGAGACCCAGTACTTC
TRBJ1-5 once TRBD1 TRBV7-3 CASSPGGGGNQPQHF TGTGCCAGCAGCCCAGGGGGCGGAGGCAATCAGCCCCAGCATTTT
TRBJ2-5 - - TRBV7-8 CASSYRETQYF TGTGCCAGCAGCTATAGAGAGACCCAGTACTTC
TRBJ1-2 - TRBD1 TRBV6-5 CASSYSLGTGDAGYTF TGTGCCAGCAGTTATTCTCTCGGGACAGGGGATGCGGGCTACACCTTC
TRBJ2-1 - TRBD2 TRBV5-1 CASSSASGAAYNEQFF TGCGCCAGCAGCTCCGCTAGCGGCGCCGCCTACAATGAGCAGTTCTTC
TRBJ2-6 - - TRBV15 CATSRTRIAVGANVLTF TGTGCCACCAGCAGAACACGCATCGCTGTCGGGGCCAACGTCCTGACTTTC
TRBJ2-5 - - TRBV15 CATSRDGGQETQYF TGTGCCACCAGCAGAGACGGGGGGCAGGAGACCCAGTACTTC